Presented here are 32 T cell receptor beta chains from one specimen sequenced in a study of T cells in Graves' hyperthyroidism and ophthalmopathy. The TCR beta CDR3 regions underwent amplification using RNA transcripts as the source. Initially, a first-round RT-PCR of the TCR CDR3 employed the HTBI primer set. MiXCR, run by TCRdb on the multiplex PCR reads, gives a single entry per CDR3 protein. The sample has over 200,000 distinct CDR3 sequences, about 14% seen once. The material sequenced was blood. These receptors were taken from a woman between 35 and 50 years old with Graves' hyperthyroidism that later progressed to Graves' ophthalmopathy.

At least ten counts were recorded for this clonotype. The chain carries TRBV27 and TRBJ2-1; 7 bases are shared with TRBD2. The trim removed 2 bases at V and 0 bases at J, leaving 7 bases unmatched. There are 17 residues in the CDR3. Germline CDR1 and CDR2: MNHEY and SMNVEV (reference sequence). The CDR3 here is CASSLLAESFSYNEQFF. The CDR3 nucleotides read TGTGCCAGCAGTTTACTAGCGGAATCCTTCTCCTACAATGAGCAGTTCTTC.

This clonotype has a count of ten or more. The chain joins TRBV28 to TRBJ1-1; 8 bases fit TRBD1. Losses at the gene ends were 6 bases for V and 0 bases for J; bases not matched to a gene: 3. Germline assignment: CDR1 MDHEN and CDR2 SYDVKM. This CDR3 is built from 14 residues. CDR3 nucleotides: TGTGCCAGCAGGACAGGGGTCCTGAACACTGAAGCTTTCTTT. The encoded protein is CASRTGVLNTEAFF.

This clonotype was observed many times. V is TRBV20-1 and J is TRBJ2-3; 7 nucleotides agree with TRBD1. Germline V lookup: CDR1 DFQATT, CDR2 SNEGSKA (reference sequence). This CDR3 is built from 13 residues. CDR3 protein: CSQRGLVTDTQYF. DNA for the CDR3: TGCAGCCAAAGGGGGCTGGTCACAGATACGCAGTATTTT.

Many counts were recorded for this clonotype. The J gene is TRBJ1-1, the V gene TRBV7-9; possibly TRBD1 for D (5 bases). Trimming removed 5 bases at V and 5 bases at J, with 18 bases between. The length of the CDR3 is 15 residues. Germline CDR1 reads SEHNR; CDR2 reads FQNEAQ (reference sequence). CDR3 in DNA: TGTGCCAGCAGCCAGGGAATACGGCTTGAGACTGAAGCTTTCTTT. Amino acid sequence: CASSQGIRLETEAFF.

This clonotype has at least ten counts. The rearrangement uses TRBV11-2 and TRBJ2-7; no reliable D call. CDR3 size: 13 residues. Germline CDR1 SGHAT, CDR2 FQNNGV. Trimming shortened V by 4 bases and J by 7 bases, and 14 bases separated the two germline ends. The CDR3 protein is CASSSLRSGEQYF. The CDR3 coding sequence is TGTGCCAGCAGCTCCCTGAGGTCCGGGGAGCAGTACTTC.

This clonotype was observed at least ten times. The rearrangement joins TRBV5-1 to TRBJ2-2, with D hard to call. Trimming cost V 0 bases and J 6 bases, with 9 bases left between them. Germline-derived CDR1 and CDR2 are SGHRS and YFSETQ. The CDR3 runs to 14 residues. The CDR3 nucleotides are TGCGCCAGCAGCTTGGCACTAACCGCCGGGGAGCTGTTTTTT. This gives the protein CASSLALTAGELFF.

V usage is TRBV4-2 and J usage is TRBJ2-7; 8 bases line up with TRBD1. The V gene's germline CDR1 is LGHNA and CDR2 YNFKEQ. J gave up 6 bases and V 4 bases, and 5 bases lay outside the gene matches. This CDR3 is built from 13 residues. The CDR3 reads CASSLGQGGEQYF. In DNA, the CDR3 is TGTGCCAGCAGCCTCGGACAGGGCGGCGAGCAGTACTTC.

Only a few counts were recorded for this clonotype. V is TRBV6-4 and J is TRBJ2-3; D uncertain. The CDR3 is made up of 13 amino acids. V was trimmed by 4 bases and J by 4 bases, leaving 9 bases between them. CDR1 is MRHNA and CDR2 is SNTAGT in the germline V gene. The CDR3 here is CASSAAAADTQYF. The CDR3 nucleotides are TGTGCCAGCAGTGCGGCGGCGGCAGATACGCAGTATTTT.

There are many counts of this clonotype. V gene TRBV6-2 or TRBV6-3 combines with J gene TRBJ2-1; no clear D gene. This CDR3 spans 14 amino acids. Germline-derived CDR1 and CDR2 are MNHEY and SVGEGT. V lost 1 base, J lost 1 base, and 5 bases lay in between. The CDR3 DNA sequence: TGTGCCAGCAGTTACTTGACTTCCTACAATGAGCAGTTCTTC. It specifies CASSYLTSYNEQFF.

Ten or more counts support this clonotype. The chain couples TRBV11-2 to TRBJ1-2; TRBD1 agrees at 7 bases. The V gene end was trimmed by 1 base and the J gene end by 6 bases; junction bases not matched to a gene: 5. The CDR3 totals 14 residues. Per germline, CDR1 SGHAT and CDR2 FQNNGV. The CDR3 DNA reads TGTGCCAGCAGCTTAGTTGGACAGGAAGATGGCTACACCTTC. Translated, it gives CASSLVGQEDGYTF.

This clonotype was counted a few times. This sequence joins TRBV28 and TRBJ2-1; 9 bases align to TRBD2. The CDR3 consists of 15 residues. Germline-derived CDR1 and CDR2 are MDHEN and SYDVKM. Unmatched junction bases numbered 6, after V lost 6 bases and J lost 3 bases. CDR3 in amino acids: CASRVSGGNYNEQFF. CDR3 DNA: TGTGCCAGCAGAGTTAGCGGGGGAAACTACAATGAGCAGTTCTTC.

This clonotype came up many times. The rearrangement joins TRBV19 to TRBJ1-1, with no clear D. The germline V gene has CDR1 LNHDA and CDR2 SQIVND (reference sequence). The V end lost 3 bases, the J end lost 2 bases, and 13 bases lay between the germline ends. The CDR3 has 15 amino acids. The CDR3 nucleotides are TGTGCCAGTAGTATGAGTGGCAAGGTCAACACTGAAGCTTTCTTT. Translated, it gives CASSMSGKVNTEAFF.

About this clonotype: This may arise from a read error, as a much more abundant clone is one base away. The chain carries TRBV4-1 and TRBJ2-5; maybe TRBD1 (6 bases). This CDR3 contains 17 residues. The V end lost 2 bases, the J end lost 3 bases, and 19 bases lay between the germline ends. CDR1 is MGHRA, CDR2 YSYEKL, per germline. DNA of the CDR3: TGCGCCAGCAGCCAACCAACAGGGAGAAGGAAAAAAGAGACCCAGTACTTC. Its protein product is CASSQPTGRRKKETQYF.

This clonotype was picked up many times. This sequence joins TRBV20-1 and TRBJ2-7, with TRBD1 as a possible D gene (6 bases). Germline CDR1 is DFQATT and CDR2 is SNEGSKA (reference sequence). This CDR3 contains 13 residues. Deletions cut 6 bases from V and 3 bases from J, with 15 bases between. The CDR3 DNA reads TGCAGTGCCCCCATAACAGGGCTCTACGAGCAGTACTTC. Residues: CSAPITGLYEQYF.

The genes are TRBV28 and TRBJ2-1; 10 bases map to TRBD2. Trimming removed 3 bases from V and 0 bases from J; junction bases left unmatched: 11. Germline values: CDR1 MDHEN, CDR2 SYDVKM. This CDR3 has 19 residues. The CDR3 DNA reads TGTGCCAGCAGTTTGGCCCTAGCGGGGGAAAGAAGCTCCTACAATGAGCAGTTCTTC. Translated: CASSLALAGERSSYNEQFF.

This clonotype was recorded a few times. The CDR3 sequence: CAIARDSRLEAFF. The CDR3 bases are TGTGCCATAGCCCGGGACTCCCGTCTAGAAGCTTTCTTT. V is TRBV6-1 and J is TRBJ1-1; D might be TRBD1 (5 bases). The CDR3 extends over 13 amino acids. The V and J ends lost 10 bases and 8 bases respectively, with 20 bases between them. Germline V gene sequence: CDR1 MNHNS, CDR2 SASEGT.

The V call is TRBV20-1, the J call TRBJ1-5; 7 nucleotides match TRBD1. V was pared by 1 base and J by 3 bases, with 6 bases of the junction left unmatched. The CDR3 has 15 amino acids. Germline CDR1 is DFQATT and CDR2 is SNEGSKA (reference sequence). CDR3 sequence: CSARVRDSNNQPQHF. For the CDR3, the DNA is TGCAGTGCTAGAGTCCGGGACAGCAACAATCAGCCCCAGCATTTT.

The chain couples TRBV6-1 to TRBJ1-5; a possible D gene is TRBD1 (5 bases). V shed 6 bases and J shed 7 bases, with 13 bases lying between them. The CDR3 sequence is 13 residues long. Germline CDR1 reads MNHNS; CDR2 reads SASEGT. CDR3 sequence: CASRPGRGQPQHF. DNA of the CDR3: TGTGCCAGCAGGCCGGGGCGAGGGCAGCCCCAGCATTTT.

This clonotype was seen many times. The V call is TRBV12-3 or TRBV12-4, the J call TRBJ2-7; D ambiguous. V lost 5 bases and J lost 2, with 7 bases in between. This CDR3 region has 12 residues. The CDR3 DNA is TGTGCCAGCAGTCCCCACCCCTACGAGCAGTACTTC. Residues: CASSPHPYEQYF.

This clonotype was counted ten times or more. This chain links TRBV28 with TRBJ2-6, with 8 bases aligning to TRBD2. Per germline, CDR1 MDHEN and CDR2 SYDVKM. This CDR3 is built from 13 residues. This CDR3 reads CALRGAGANVLTF. The CDR3, as DNA: TGTGCTTTGCGGGGGGCTGGGGCCAACGTCCTGACTTTC.

This clonotype was seen repeatedly, ten times or more. This sequence joins TRBV12-3 or TRBV12-4 and TRBJ1-6; unclear D gene. The V end lost 5 bases, the J end lost 6 bases, and 8 bases lay between the germline ends. The CDR3 consists of 13 residues. This chain's CDR3 is CASSEGPNSPLHF. Written as DNA, the CDR3 is TGTGCCAGCAGTGAAGGACCTAATTCACCCCTCCACTTT.

Many counts were recorded for this clonotype. The chain links TRBV28 to TRBJ2-7; unclear D gene. V lost 1 base and J lost 0, with 7 bases in between. This CDR3 spans 14 amino acids. The germline gives CDR1 MDHEN, CDR2 SYDVKM. The CDR3 DNA follows: TGTGCCAGCAGTTTATCCAGAAACTCCTACGAGCAGTACTTC. It is translated as CASSLSRNSYEQYF.

Ten or more counts support this clonotype. The V call is TRBV19, the J call TRBJ2-5; 9 bases are shared with TRBD2. The germline CDR1 and CDR2 sequences are LNHDA and SQIVND (reference sequence). The length of the CDR3 is 15 residues. The V and J ends lost 7 bases and 7 bases, in that order; junction bases with no gene match: 13. The CDR3 DNA is TGTGCCAGTACCCCTAGCGGGAACTCCAAGGGGACCCAGTACTTC. This encodes CASTPSGNSKGTQYF. Together with reference TRBV19 and TRBJ2-5, the CDR3 gives the full variable domain: DGGITQSPKYLFRKEGQNVTLSCEQNLNHDAMYWYRQDPGQGLRLIYYSQIVNDFQKGDIAEGYSVSREKKESFPLTVTSAQKNPTAFYLCASTPSGNSKGTQYFGPGTRLLVL.

The rearrangement links TRBV2 to TRBJ1-4; 7 bases are a match to TRBD1. This CDR3 spans 15 amino acids. The germline V gene has CDR1 SNHLY and CDR2 FYNNEI. J lost 6 bases, V lost 3 bases, and 7 bases had no gene match. This CDR3 reads CASSETGKLYEKLFF. DNA of the CDR3: TGTGCCAGCAGTGAGACAGGGAAGTTGTATGAAAAACTGTTTTTT.

Details on this clonotype: One junction end does not reproduce the germline sequence, and a read error may be involved. The chain combines TRBV11-2 with TRBJ2-7, with D possibly being TRBD2 (6 bases). This CDR3 is 17 amino acids long. Germline CDR1 is SGHAT and CDR2 is FQNNGV. The CDR3 DNA is TGTGCCAGCAGCTATAGGGCTAGCGCGTTAGTCTCCTGCGAGCAGTACTTC. Protein: CASSYRASALVSCEQYF.

Note on this clonotype: A junction end diverges from the germline sequence, so it may reflect a read error. This rearrangement joins TRBV13 to TRBJ2-5, with a tentative D call TRBD2 (5 bases). Looked up from germline, CDR1 is PRHDT and CDR2 is FYEKMQ (reference sequence). The CDR3 totals 12 residues. The DNA of the CDR3 is TGCGCCAGCAGCTTGGATTGGGAGACCCAGCACTTC. Encoded protein: CASSLDWETQHF.

This clonotype was detected ten times or more. This chain joins TRBV10-3 and TRBJ2-1, with 8 nucleotides matching TRBD2. The CDR3 sequence is 16 residues long. The J segment lost 3 bases and the V segment lost 0 bases, leaving 4 bases of the junction unmatched. Germline lookup yields CDR1 ENHRY and CDR2 SYGVKD. CDR3 in DNA: TGTGCCATCAGTGAGTCGGGCGGGGGGAACTACAATGAGCAGTTCTTC. Encoded protein: CAISESGGGNYNEQFF.

V and J are TRBV19 and TRBJ1-5; possibly TRBD1 for D (6 bases). The V gene's germline CDR1 is LNHDA and CDR2 SQIVND (reference sequence). The CDR3 contains 13 residues. Between the trimmed V and J ends, which lost 7 bases and 7 bases, there was a span of 14 bases. Here the CDR3 DNA reads TGTGCCAGTATGGACAGTTCTGTCCAGCCCCAGCATTTT. This codes for CASMDSSVQPQHF.

This clonotype was detected many times. The V call is TRBV27, the J call TRBJ1-1; TRBD1 aligns across 8 bases. The germline V gene has CDR1 MNHEY and CDR2 SMNVEV (reference sequence). The CDR3 sequence is 13 residues long. V shed 4 bases and J 5 bases; nucleotides not matched to a gene: 3. CDR3 protein: CASSSDRGTEAFF. DNA for the CDR3: TGTGCCAGCAGTTCCGACAGGGGAACTGAAGCTTTCTTT.

This clonotype was detected ten times or more. The chain combines TRBV4-1 with TRBJ2-5; 9 bases map to TRBD1. Germline CDR1 reads MGHRA; CDR2 reads YSYEKL. Trimming took 1 base from V and 5 from J; bases not matched to a gene: 5. This CDR3 spans 15 amino acids. CDR3 sequence: CASSQGDRVFETQYF. The CDR3 region has the DNA TGCGCCAGCAGCCAAGGGGACAGGGTATTTGAGACCCAGTACTTC.

This clonotype was seen repeatedly, ten times or more. The V and J genes are TRBV28 and TRBJ1-1, with D possibly being TRBD1 (5 bases). The germline V gene has CDR1 MDHEN and CDR2 SYDVKM. Trimming shortened V by 3 bases and J by 4 bases, and 9 bases separated the two germline ends. The CDR3 contains 13 residues. The CDR3 here is CASSLGRGTEAFF. The CDR3 nucleotides are TGTGCCAGCAGTTTGGGAAGGGGCACTGAAGCTTTCTTT.

The V and J genes are TRBV20-1 and TRBJ2-3, with 13 positions matching TRBD2. Germline V lookup: CDR1 DFQATT, CDR2 SNEGSKA (reference sequence). J gave up 4 bases and V 6 bases, and 4 bases lay outside the gene matches. CDR3 length: 14 residues. The CDR3 here is CSARTSGSSDTQYF. In DNA form, the CDR3 reads TGCAGTGCGCGGACTAGCGGGAGTTCAGATACGCAGTATTTT.